These T cell receptor beta chains were read from a single sample in a study of T cells after yellow fever vaccination. TCRdb re-called the 5' RACE reads through MiXCR, storing one row per CDR3 protein. The table shows over 250,000 distinct CDR3 sequences, with 4.1% occurring only once. Sequenced here: PBMCs, sampled 5 days after the yellow fever booster vaccination. The receptor source for this set is a man younger than 35 who received the YFV17D yellow fever vaccine. Both conserved end residues are part of each CDR3. The D gene is left open where the match is weak. Expanded clones are given a class, and other clones once, few, many or no size at all.

v_call	j_call	d_call	clone_size	cdr3_nt	cdr3_aa
TRBV20-1	TRBJ2-1	-	-	TGCAGTGCTAGGAGTGGGCCACACGACAATGAGCAGTTCTTC	CSARSGPHDNEQFF
TRBV4-3	TRBJ2-2	-	few	TGCGCCAGCAGCCCCGCGGGGGCAATCGGGGAGCTGTTTTTT	CASSPAGAIGELFF
TRBV9	TRBJ2-1	-	few	TGTGCCAGCAGCGTAGCACCAGGGTTTCCCGACAATGAGCAGTTCTTC	CASSVAPGFPDNEQFF
TRBV10-3	TRBJ2-1	TRBD2	few	TGTGCCATCAGCCGGACTAGCGGACCCAATGAGCAGTTCTTC	CAISRTSGPNEQFF
TRBV7-9	TRBJ1-1	-	many	TGTGCCAGCAGCTTACTGGGGGGAACAAACACTGAAGCTTTCTTT	CASSLLGGTNTEAFF
TRBV12-3/TRBV12-4	TRBJ1-2	-	medium-sized	TGTGCCAGCAGCCAAAACCCCCCCGGTGGCTACACCTTC	CASSQNPPGGYTF
TRBV12-3/TRBV12-4	TRBJ2-5	TRBD2	-	TGTGCCAGCAGTCACCGCGGGGGGGGGCGTAGAGAGACCCAGTACTTC	CASSHRGGGRRETQYF
TRBV11-2	TRBJ2-5	-	-	TGTGCCAGCAGCCGTACGATTTATCAACAGGGGGGGGAAGAGACCCAGTACTTC	CASSRTIYQQGGEETQYF
TRBV3-1	TRBJ2-2	TRBD2	-	TGTGCCAGCAGCCTGACTAGCGTAAACACCGGGGAGCTGTTTTTT	CASSLTSVNTGELFF
TRBV3-1	TRBJ2-2	TRBD1	-	TGTGCCAGCAGCCCCGGACAGGTAGGGGCGAGCACACTTTTCACCGGGGAGCTGTTTTTT	CASSPGQVGASTLFTGELFF
TRBV27	TRBJ2-5	-	many	TGTGCCAGCAGTTCGACCCTAAAGTCGGGCGAGACCCAGTACTTC	CASSSTLKSGETQYF
TRBV5-1	TRBJ1-5	TRBD1	many	TGCGCCAGCAGCTTTGGGTCAGGGGGCGATCAGCCCCAGCATTTT	CASSFGSGGDQPQHF
TRBV7-2	TRBJ1-1	-	few	TGTGCCAGCAGCCTCCAACGGGACACTGAAGCTTTCTTT	CASSLQRDTEAFF
TRBV9	TRBJ2-5	TRBD2	many	TGTGCCAGCAGCGCAAGCGGGGGGAGCGAGACCCAGTACTTC	CASSASGGSETQYF